This TCR beta chain came from a study of cytomegalovirus exposure and HLA in healthy donors. General study results and limits: Later on, analysis showed that most CMV-associated TCR beta chains appeared to be HLA-restricted. Exclusion as indistinguishable affected some V segments, including TRBV6-2 and TRBV6-3. As a later analysis showed, a missense DCLRE1C variant was linked to trimming of TCR beta V- and J-genes.

Each donor was nominally healthy when sampled (though unrecorded immune exposures were likely). CDR3 length: 19 residues. V lost 1 base, J lost 4 bases, and 13 bases stayed unmatched. The germline V gene encodes CDR1 SGHDN and CDR2 FVKESK. In the PCR, 60 Vbeta and 13 Jbeta primers were used. Clones were sequenced by immunoSEQ multiplex PCR, and TCRdb holds only the in-frame ones, with some missing. The sample lists around 94,000 clones, around three fifths seen once, with about 3.9% in the top ten. Remarks on this clone: The antigen remains unidentified.

The receptor comes from a man aged 30 to 39 in good health and CMV-seronegative. The sequenced material came from PBMCs. The chain couples TRBV14 to TRBJ2-6; 7 bases agree with TRBD1. The CDR3 nucleotides are TGTGCCAGCAGCCAAGTAGGACAGGCACATTATGCAGGGGCCAACGTCCTGACTTTC. Amino acid sequence: CASSQVGQAHYAGANVLTF. The entire variable domain, with the rest obtained from reference TRBV14 and TRBJ2-6, is as follows: EAGVTQFPSHSVIEKGQTVTLRCDPISGHDNLYWYRRVMGKEIKFLLHFVKESKQDESGMPNNRFLAERTGGTYSTLKVQPAELEDSGVYFCASSQVGQAHYAGANVLTFGAGSRLTVL.